The sequence of this T cell receptor (beta chain) was determined in a study of CD8 T cells in Susac syndrome. Reverse transcription of about 0.45 to 1 ug RNA was performed with random hexamers. A single record per CDR3 protein comes from TCRdb applying MiXCR to the immunoSEQ multiplex PCR reads. This sample yields around 70,000 distinct CDR3 sequences, of which around 95% are seen a single time; under 0.6% belongs to the top ten. The CDR3 loop spans 15 amino acids. CDR1 is SGHVS and CDR2 is FNYEAQ in the germline V gene. Trimming pared 3 bases from V and 9 bases from J, leaving 21 bases between. Sequencing was carried out using CD8+ T cells from PBMCs. This sequence originates from a human donor with multiple sclerosis. The chain carries TRBV7-6 and TRBJ2-7; D assignment may be TRBD1 or TRBD2 (5 bases each). CDR3 loop: CASSFDRDGAPWQYF. The DNA of the CDR3 is TGTGCCAGCAGCTTCGACCGGGACGGGGCCCCGTGGCAGTACTTC.